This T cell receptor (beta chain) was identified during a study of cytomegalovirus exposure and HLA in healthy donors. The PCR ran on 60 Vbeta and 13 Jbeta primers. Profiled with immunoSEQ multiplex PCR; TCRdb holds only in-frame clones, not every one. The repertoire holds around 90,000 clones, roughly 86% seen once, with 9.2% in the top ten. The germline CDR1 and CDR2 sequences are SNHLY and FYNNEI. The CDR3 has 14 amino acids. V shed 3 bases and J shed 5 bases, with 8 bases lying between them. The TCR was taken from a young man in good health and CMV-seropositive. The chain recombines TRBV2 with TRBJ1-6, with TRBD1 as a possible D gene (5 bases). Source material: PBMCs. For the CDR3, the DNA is TGTGCCAGCAGTGAGGGCAGGGATAATTCACCCCTCCACTTT. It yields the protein CASSEGRDNSPLHF.